Sequencing of this T cell receptor (beta chain) was carried out in a study of regulatory T cells in long-lasting Graves disease. Overall study results and limits: There was favoring of TRBV28, TRBJ1-2 and TRBJ2-5 in persistent disease.

Arm-PCR of CDR3 regions with iRepertoire HTBI primers generated TCR beta libraries. Via MiXCR, TCRdb re-called the multiplex PCR reads, giving one row per CDR3 protein. The sample carries around 500,000 distinct CDR3 sequences, less than 25% recorded once. Time point in this sample: persistent/refractory GD, antithyroid drugs over 5 years with positive TRAb. From RNA extracted from PBMCs, the TCR library was made. Notes on this clonotype: Its specificity is unknown.

The V and J ends lost 3 bases and 1 base respectively, with 8 bases between them. CDR1 is DFQATT and CDR2 is SNEGSKA in the germline V gene (reference sequence). The CDR3 consists of 13 residues. The source is a female donor with Graves disease. V gene TRBV20-1 combines with J gene TRBJ2-3, with D possibly TRBD1 on 5 matching bases. The source material was peripheral blood mononuclear cells (PBMCs), sampled when the disease was refractory, from a patient treated with antithyroid drugs. The CDR3, as DNA: TGCAGTGCTAGGGGGCCAGGCACAGATACGCAGTATTTT. Encoded protein: CSARGPGTDTQYF.